The source of this TCR beta chain is a study of cytomegalovirus exposure and HLA in healthy donors. Study outcomes and limitations: Per a later analysis, about 18,000 TCR beta sequences showed association with HLA alleles at 0.05 false discovery rate.

A note on this clone: Its antigen remains unidentified.

CDR3 length: 14 amino acids. Germline trimming cut 6 bases from V and 1 base from J; bases unmatched to any gene: 3. CDR1 and CDR2 from the germline V gene are MRHNA and SNTAGT. This PCR relied on a set of 60 Vbeta primers and 13 Jbeta primers. In the source study's methods: It was a later analysis that counted about 80 million unique TCR beta chains, of which roughly 11 million were shared. The repertoire was sequenced with immunoSEQ multiplex PCR; TCRdb's copy has only in-frame clones and lacks some. Clone size and the V and J calls come from that table; the DNA yielded D and trimming. In the table there are about 170,000 clones, just over 75% of which are singletons.

The clonotype originates from a woman younger than 45 in good health and CMV-seropositive. Sequencing used PBMCs. This rearrangement joins TRBV6-4 to TRBJ2-3; 8 positions match TRBD2. The CDR3 here is CASSSAGGTDTQYF. CDR3 in DNA: TGTGCCAGCAGCTCAGCGGGGGGCACAGATACGCAGTATTTT.